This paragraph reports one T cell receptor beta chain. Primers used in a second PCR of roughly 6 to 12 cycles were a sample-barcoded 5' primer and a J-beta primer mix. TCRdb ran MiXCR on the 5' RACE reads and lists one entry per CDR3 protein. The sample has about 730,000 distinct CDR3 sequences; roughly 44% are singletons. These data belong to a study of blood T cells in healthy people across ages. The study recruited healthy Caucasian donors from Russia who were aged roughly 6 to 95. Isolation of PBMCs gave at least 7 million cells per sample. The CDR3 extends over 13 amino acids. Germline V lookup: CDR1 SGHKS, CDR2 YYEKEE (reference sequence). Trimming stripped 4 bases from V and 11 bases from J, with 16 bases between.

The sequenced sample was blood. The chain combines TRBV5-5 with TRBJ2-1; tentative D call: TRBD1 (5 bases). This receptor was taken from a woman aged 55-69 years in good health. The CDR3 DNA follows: TGTGCCAGCAGCACACAAAACGGACACCAGCAGTTCTTC. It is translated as CASSTQNGHQQFF.